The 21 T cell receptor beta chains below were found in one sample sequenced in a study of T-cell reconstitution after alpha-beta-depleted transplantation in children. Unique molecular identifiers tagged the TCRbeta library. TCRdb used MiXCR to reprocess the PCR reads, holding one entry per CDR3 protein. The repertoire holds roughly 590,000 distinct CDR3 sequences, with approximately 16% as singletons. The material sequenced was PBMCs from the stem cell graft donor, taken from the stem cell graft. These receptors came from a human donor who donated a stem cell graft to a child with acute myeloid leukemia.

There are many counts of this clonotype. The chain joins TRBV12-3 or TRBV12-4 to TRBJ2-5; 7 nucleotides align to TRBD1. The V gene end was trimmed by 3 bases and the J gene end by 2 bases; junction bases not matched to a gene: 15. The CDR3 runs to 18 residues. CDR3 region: CASSFGTEDLSAQETQYF. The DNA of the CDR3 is TGTGCCAGCAGTTTCGGGACAGAAGACCTATCAGCTCAAGAGACCCAGTACTTC.

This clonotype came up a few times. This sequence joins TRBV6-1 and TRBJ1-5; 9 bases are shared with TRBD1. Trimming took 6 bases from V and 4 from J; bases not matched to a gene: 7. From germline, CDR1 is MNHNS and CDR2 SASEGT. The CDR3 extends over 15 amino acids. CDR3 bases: TGTGCCAGCAGATCGACCGGGACAGGGAATCAGCCCCAGCATTTT. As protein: CASRSTGTGNQPQHF.

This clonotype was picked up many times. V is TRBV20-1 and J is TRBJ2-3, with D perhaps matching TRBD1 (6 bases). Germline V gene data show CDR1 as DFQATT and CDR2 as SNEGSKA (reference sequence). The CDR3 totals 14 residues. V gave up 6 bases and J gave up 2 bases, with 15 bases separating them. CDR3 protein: CSANKGDYTDTQYF. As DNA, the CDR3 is TGCAGTGCGAACAAGGGGGATTACACAGATACGCAGTATTTT.

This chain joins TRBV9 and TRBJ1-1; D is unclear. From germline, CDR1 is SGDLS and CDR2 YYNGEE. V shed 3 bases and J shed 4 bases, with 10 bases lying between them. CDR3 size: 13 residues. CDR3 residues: CASSGVISTEAFF. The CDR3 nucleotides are TGTGCCAGCAGCGGTGTAATCAGCACTGAAGCTTTCTTT.

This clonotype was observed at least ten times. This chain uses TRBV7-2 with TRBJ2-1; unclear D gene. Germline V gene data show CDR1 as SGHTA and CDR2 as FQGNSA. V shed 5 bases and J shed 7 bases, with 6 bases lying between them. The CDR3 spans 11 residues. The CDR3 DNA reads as TGTGCCAGCAGCCACCGGAATGAGCAGTTCTTC. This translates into CASSHRNEQFF. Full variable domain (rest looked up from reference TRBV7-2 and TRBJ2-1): GAGVSQSPSNKVTEKGKDVELRCDPISGHTALYWYRQSLGQGLEFLIYFQGNSAPDKSGLPSDRFSAERTGGSVSTLTIQRTQQEDSAVYLCASSHRNEQFFGPGTRLTVL.

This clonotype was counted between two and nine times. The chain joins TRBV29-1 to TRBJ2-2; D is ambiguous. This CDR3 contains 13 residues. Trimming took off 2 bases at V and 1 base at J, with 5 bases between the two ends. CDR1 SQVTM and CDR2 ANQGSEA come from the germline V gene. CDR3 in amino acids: CSVEKMNTGELFF. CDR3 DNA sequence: TGCAGCGTTGAAAAGATGAACACCGGGGAGCTGTTTTTT.

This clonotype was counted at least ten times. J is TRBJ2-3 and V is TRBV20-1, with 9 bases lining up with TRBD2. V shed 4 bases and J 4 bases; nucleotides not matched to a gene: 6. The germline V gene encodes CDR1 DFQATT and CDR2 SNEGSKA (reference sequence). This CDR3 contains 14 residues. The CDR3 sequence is CSATGTSIPDTQYF. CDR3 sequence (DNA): TGCAGTGCTACCGGGACTAGCATCCCAGATACGCAGTATTTT.

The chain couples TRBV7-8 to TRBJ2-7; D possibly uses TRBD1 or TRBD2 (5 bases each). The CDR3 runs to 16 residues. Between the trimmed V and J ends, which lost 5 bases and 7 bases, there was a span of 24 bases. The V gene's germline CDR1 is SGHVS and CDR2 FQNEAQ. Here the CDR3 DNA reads TGTGCCAGCAGCACCACATTTACGGGACCCTCAGAAGAGCAGTACTTC. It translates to CASSTTFTGPSEEQYF.

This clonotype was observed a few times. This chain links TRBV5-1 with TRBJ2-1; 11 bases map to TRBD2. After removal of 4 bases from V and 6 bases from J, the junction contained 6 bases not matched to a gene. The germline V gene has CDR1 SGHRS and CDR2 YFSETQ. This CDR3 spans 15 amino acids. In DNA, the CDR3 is TGCGCCAGCAGCCCACTAGCGGGGGAGATCAATGAGCAGTTCTTC. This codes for CASSPLAGEINEQFF. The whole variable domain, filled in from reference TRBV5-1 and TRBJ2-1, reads KAGVTQTPRYLIKTRGQQVTLSCSPISGHRSVSWYQQTPGQGLQFLFEYFSETQRNKGNFPGRFSGRQFSNSRSEMNVSTLELGDSALYLCASSPLAGEINEQFFGPGTRLTVL.

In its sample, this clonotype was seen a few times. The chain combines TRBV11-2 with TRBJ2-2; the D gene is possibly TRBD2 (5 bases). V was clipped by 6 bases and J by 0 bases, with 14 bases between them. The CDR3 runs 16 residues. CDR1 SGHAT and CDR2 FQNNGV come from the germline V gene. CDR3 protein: CASRVASGPNTGELFF. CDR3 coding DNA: TGTGCCAGCAGGGTGGCGAGCGGCCCGAACACCGGGGAGCTGTTTTTT.

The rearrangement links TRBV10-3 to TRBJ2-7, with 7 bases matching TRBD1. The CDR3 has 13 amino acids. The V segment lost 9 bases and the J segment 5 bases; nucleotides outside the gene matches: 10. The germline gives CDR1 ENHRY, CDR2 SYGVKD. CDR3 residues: CAIRDSSTNEQYV. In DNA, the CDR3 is TGTGCCATTAGGGACAGCTCCACAAACGAGCAGTACGTC.

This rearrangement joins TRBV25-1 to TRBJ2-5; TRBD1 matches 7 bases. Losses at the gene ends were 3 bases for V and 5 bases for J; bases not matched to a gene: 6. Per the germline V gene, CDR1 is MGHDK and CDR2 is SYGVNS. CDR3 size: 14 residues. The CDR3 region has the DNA TGTGCCAGCAGTGATCAACGCAGGGGGGAGACCCAGTACTTC. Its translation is CASSDQRRGETQYF.

Here the CDR3 reads CASSQGNVRQTNEKLFF. The DNA for the CDR3 is TGTGCCAGCAGCCAAGGAAACGTGCGCCAGACTAATGAAAAACTGTTTTTT. The chain uses TRBV4-2 and TRBJ1-4, with D unclear. Germline V gene lookup returns CDR1 LGHNA and CDR2 YNFKEQ. This CDR3 is built from 17 residues. Trimming removed 1 base from V and 2 bases from J, with 14 bases in between.

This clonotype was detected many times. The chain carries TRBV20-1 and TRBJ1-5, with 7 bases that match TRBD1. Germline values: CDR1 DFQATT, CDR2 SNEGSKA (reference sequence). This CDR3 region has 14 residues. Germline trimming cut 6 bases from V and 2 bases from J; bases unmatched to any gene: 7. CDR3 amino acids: CSAPDREGNQPQHF. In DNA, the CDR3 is TGCAGTGCCCCCGACAGGGAAGGCAATCAGCCCCAGCATTTT.

CDR3 nucleotide sequence: TGCGCCAGCAGCCCCTCGACCGTAGCGGCATCCTCCTACGAGCAGTACTTC. It encodes CASSPSTVAASSYEQYF. The rearrangement uses TRBV5-1 and TRBJ2-7; possibly TRBD2 for D (6 bases). Germline values: CDR1 SGHRS, CDR2 YFSETQ. The ends were cut back, 4 bases at V and 0 bases at J, with 20 bases in the middle. CDR3 length: 17 residues.

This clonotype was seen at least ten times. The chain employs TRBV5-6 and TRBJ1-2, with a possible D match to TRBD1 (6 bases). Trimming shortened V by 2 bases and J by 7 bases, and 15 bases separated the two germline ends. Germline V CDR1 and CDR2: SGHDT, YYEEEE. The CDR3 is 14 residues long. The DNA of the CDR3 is TGTGCCAGCAGCTTTAACAGGGTGGTTGCTGGCTACACCTTC. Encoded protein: CASSFNRVVAGYTF. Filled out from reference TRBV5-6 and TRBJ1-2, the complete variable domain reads DAGVTQSPTHLIKTRGQQVTLRCSPKSGHDTVSWYQQALGQGPQFIFQYYEEEERQRGNFPDRFSGHQFPNYSSELNVNALLLGDSALYLCASSFNRVVAGYTFGSGTRLTVV.

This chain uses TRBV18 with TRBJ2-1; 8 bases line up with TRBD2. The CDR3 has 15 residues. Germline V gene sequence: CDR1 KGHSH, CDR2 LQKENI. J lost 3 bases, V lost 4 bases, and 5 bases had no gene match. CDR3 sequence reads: CASSLSGAIYNEQFF. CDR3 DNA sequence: TGTGCCAGCTCACTTAGCGGGGCTATCTACAATGAGCAGTTCTTC.

CDR3 in DNA: TGCAGTGCTAGAGCCCCACATAGGAACGAGCAGTACGTC. The encoded protein is CSARAPHRNEQYV. The J gene is TRBJ2-7, the V gene TRBV20-1; D is undetermined. Germline loops: CDR1 DFQATT, CDR2 SNEGSKA (reference sequence). This CDR3 region has 13 residues. V gave up 1 base and J gave up 5 bases, with 12 bases separating them.

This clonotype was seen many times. CDR3 sequence reads: CSARRQIPTEAFF. The CDR3 DNA is TGCAGTGCTAGACGGCAGATTCCCACTGAAGCTTTCTTT. The J gene is TRBJ1-1, the V gene TRBV20-1; no reliable D call. The CDR3 is 13 amino acids. Germline lookup yields CDR1 DFQATT and CDR2 SNEGSKA (reference sequence). Trimming shortened V by 2 bases and J by 4 bases, and 11 bases separated the two germline ends.

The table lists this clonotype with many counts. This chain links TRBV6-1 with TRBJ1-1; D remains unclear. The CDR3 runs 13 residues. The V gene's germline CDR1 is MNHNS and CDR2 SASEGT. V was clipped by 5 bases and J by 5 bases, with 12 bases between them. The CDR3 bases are TGTGCCAGCAGTCGCGGGGTTAGTACTGAAGCTTTCTTT. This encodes CASSRGVSTEAFF.

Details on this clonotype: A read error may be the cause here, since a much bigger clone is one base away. DNA of the CDR3: TGCAGCGTTCATAGCGGGGAGGTTATGAACACTGAAGCTTTCTTT. Translated, it gives CSVHSGEVMNTEAFF. The chain combines TRBV29-1 with TRBJ1-1; D is unclear. CDR3 length: 15 amino acids. Germline CDR1 is SQVTM and CDR2 is ANQGSEA. The V end was cut by 5 bases, the J end by 0 bases, with 16 bases between.